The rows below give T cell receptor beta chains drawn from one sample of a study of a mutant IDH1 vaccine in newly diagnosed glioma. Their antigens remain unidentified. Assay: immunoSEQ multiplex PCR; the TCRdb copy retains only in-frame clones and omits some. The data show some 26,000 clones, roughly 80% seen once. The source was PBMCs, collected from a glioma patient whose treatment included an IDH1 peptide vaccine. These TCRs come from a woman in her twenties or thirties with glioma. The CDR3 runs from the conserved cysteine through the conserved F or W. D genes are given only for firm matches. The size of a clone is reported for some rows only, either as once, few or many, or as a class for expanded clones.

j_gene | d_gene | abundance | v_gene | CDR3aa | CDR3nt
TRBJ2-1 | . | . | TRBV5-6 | CASSFGLLQFF | TGTGCCAGCAGCTTCGGCCTACTCCAGTTCTTC
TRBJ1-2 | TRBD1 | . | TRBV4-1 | CASSQDDVTGGDYGYTF | TGCGCCAGCAGCCAAGATGATGTAACAGGGGGCGACTATGGCTACACCTTC
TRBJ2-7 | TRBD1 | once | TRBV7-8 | CASSSRGQSYEQYF | TGTGCCAGCAGCTCCCGGGGACAGAGCTACGAGCAGTACTTC
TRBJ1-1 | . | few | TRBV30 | CAWSAGLGAFF | TGTGCCTGGAGCGCGGGACTCGGGGCTTTCTTT
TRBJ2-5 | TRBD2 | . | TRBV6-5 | CASSVPLAGGETQYF | TGTGCCAGCAGTGTACCCTTAGCGGGCGGAGAGACCCAGTACTTC
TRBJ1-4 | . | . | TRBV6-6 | CASSYGQIEEKLFF | TGTGCCAGCAGTTACGGGCAGATTGAAGAAAAACTGTTTTTT
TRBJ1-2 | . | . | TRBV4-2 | CASSQDEGLANVYGYTF | TGTGCCAGCAGCCAAGATGAAGGCCTAGCAAATGTCTATGGCTACACCTTC
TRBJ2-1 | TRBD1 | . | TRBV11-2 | CASSLDRTGGGGQFF | TGTGCCAGCAGCTTAGATCGGACAGGGGGCGGTGGGCAGTTCTTC
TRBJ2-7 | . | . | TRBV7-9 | CASSLTTTVRSSEQYF | TGTGCCAGCAGCTTAACCACGACGGTCAGGTCGAGCGAGCAGTACTTC
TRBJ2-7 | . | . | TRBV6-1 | CASTPRGSRYEQYF | TGTGCCAGCACCCCCCGGGGGAGTCGCTACGAGCAGTACTTC
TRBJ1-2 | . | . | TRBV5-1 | CASSSPGTNYGYTF | TGCGCCAGCAGCAGCCCAGGGACTAACTATGGCTACACCTTC
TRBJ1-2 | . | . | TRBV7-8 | CASSPRAGGGYTF | TGTGCCAGCAGTCCCCGGGCCGGGGGTGGCTACACCTTC
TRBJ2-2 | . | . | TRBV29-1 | CSVSQGTGELFF | TGCAGCGTTTCACAGGGCACCGGGGAGCTGTTTTTT
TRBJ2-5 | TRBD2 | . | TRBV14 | CASSQGEGIQETQYF | TGTGCCAGCAGCCAAGGGGAGGGTATCCAAGAGACCCAGTACTTC
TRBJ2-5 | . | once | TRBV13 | CASSLEMGGQETQYF | TGTGCCAGCAGCCTAGAAATGGGGGGTCAAGAGACCCAGTACTTC
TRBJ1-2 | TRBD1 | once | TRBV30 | CAWLEGQGARNGYTF | TGTGCCTGGCTCGAGGGACAGGGGGCTCGAAATGGCTACACCTTC
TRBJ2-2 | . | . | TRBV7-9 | CASSLAGYGELFF | TGTGCCAGCAGCTTAGCAGGGTACGGGGAGCTGTTTTTT
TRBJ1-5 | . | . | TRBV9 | CASSAGGNQPQHF | TGTGCCAGCAGCGCCGGGGGCAATCAGCCCCAGCATTTT
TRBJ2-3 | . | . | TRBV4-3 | CASSQGRSLSTDTQYF | TGCGCCAGCAGCCAAGGTCGTAGCCTAAGCACAGATACGCAGTATTTT
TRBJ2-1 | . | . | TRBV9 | CASSVAPYNEQFF | TGTGCCAGCAGCGTAGCTCCCTACAATGAGCAGTTCTTC
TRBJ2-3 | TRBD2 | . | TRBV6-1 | CASSVGGGTDTQYF | TGTGCCAGCAGTGTTGGCGGGGGGACAGATACGCAGTATTTT
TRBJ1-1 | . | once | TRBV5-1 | CASGLPSSTEAFF | TGCGCCAGCGGCCTCCCTTCCTCCACTGAAGCTTTCTTT
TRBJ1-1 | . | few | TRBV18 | CASSPLRPNTEAFF | TGTGCCAGCTCACCACTCCGACCGAACACTGAAGCTTTCTTT
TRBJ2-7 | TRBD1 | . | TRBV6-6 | CASSYSTGQGAYEQYF | TGTGCCAGCAGTTACTCGACTGGACAGGGGGCGTACGAGCAGTACTTC
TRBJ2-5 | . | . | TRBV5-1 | CASSSSRGIGETQYF | TGCGCCAGCAGCTCCAGTAGAGGGATAGGCGAGACCCAGTACTTC
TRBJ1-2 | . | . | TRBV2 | CASSGDDYGYTF | TGTGCCAGCAGCGGAGATGACTATGGCTACACCTTC
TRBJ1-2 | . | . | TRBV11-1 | CASSLGQEYGYTF | TGTGCCAGCAGCTTAGGTCAGGAATATGGCTACACCTTC
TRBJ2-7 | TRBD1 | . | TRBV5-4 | CASRPGTGSSYEQYF | TGTGCCAGCAGACCCGGGACAGGCAGCTCCTACGAGCAGTACTTC
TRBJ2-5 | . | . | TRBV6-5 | CASSYMGTQYF | TGTGCCAGCAGTTATATGGGGACCCAGTACTTC
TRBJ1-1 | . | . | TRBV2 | CASRPPWADMNTEAFF | TGTGCCAGCAGGCCCCCATGGGCCGATATGAACACTGAAGCTTTCTTT
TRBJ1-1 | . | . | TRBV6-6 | CASTLGGYEAFF | TGTGCCAGCACCCTGGGGGGATATGAAGCTTTCTTT
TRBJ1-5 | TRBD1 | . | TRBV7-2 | CASSPDRGQQPQHF | TGTGCCAGCAGCCCCGACAGGGGGCAACAGCCCCAGCATTTT
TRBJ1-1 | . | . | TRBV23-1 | CAKGGEEAFF | TGCGCAAAGGGCGGCGAAGAAGCTTTCTTT
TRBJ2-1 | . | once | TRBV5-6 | CASSSDRLRSNEQFF | TGTGCCAGCAGCTCAGACAGGCTAAGGTCGAATGAGCAGTTCTTC
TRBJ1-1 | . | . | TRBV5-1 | CASRPRGVVNTEAFF | TGCGCCAGCAGGCCACGGGGCGTAGTGAACACTGAAGCTTTCTTT
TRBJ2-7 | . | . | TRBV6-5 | CASSEDDSLYEQYF | TGTGCCAGCAGTGAAGACGACAGCCTTTACGAGCAGTACTTC
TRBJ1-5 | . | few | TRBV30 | CAWSQPQHF | TGTGCCTGGAGTCAGCCCCAGCATTTT
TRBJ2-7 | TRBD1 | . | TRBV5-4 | CASSGDRGFYEQYF | TGTGCCAGCAGCGGGGACAGGGGATTTTACGAGCAGTACTTC
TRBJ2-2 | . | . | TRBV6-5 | CASSYFIQGSGELFF | TGTGCCAGCAGTTACTTCATCCAGGGTAGCGGGGAGCTGTTTTTT
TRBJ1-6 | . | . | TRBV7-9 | CASSSTDKYNSPLHF | TGTGCCAGCAGCTCGACTGACAAGTATAATTCACCCCTCCACTTT
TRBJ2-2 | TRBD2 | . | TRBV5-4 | CASSSLAGNTGELFF | TGTGCCAGCAGCTCACTAGCGGGGAACACCGGGGAGCTGTTTTTT
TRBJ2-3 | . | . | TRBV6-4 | CASSREGGTDTQYF | TGTGCCAGCAGCCGAGAAGGTGGCACAGATACGCAGTATTTT